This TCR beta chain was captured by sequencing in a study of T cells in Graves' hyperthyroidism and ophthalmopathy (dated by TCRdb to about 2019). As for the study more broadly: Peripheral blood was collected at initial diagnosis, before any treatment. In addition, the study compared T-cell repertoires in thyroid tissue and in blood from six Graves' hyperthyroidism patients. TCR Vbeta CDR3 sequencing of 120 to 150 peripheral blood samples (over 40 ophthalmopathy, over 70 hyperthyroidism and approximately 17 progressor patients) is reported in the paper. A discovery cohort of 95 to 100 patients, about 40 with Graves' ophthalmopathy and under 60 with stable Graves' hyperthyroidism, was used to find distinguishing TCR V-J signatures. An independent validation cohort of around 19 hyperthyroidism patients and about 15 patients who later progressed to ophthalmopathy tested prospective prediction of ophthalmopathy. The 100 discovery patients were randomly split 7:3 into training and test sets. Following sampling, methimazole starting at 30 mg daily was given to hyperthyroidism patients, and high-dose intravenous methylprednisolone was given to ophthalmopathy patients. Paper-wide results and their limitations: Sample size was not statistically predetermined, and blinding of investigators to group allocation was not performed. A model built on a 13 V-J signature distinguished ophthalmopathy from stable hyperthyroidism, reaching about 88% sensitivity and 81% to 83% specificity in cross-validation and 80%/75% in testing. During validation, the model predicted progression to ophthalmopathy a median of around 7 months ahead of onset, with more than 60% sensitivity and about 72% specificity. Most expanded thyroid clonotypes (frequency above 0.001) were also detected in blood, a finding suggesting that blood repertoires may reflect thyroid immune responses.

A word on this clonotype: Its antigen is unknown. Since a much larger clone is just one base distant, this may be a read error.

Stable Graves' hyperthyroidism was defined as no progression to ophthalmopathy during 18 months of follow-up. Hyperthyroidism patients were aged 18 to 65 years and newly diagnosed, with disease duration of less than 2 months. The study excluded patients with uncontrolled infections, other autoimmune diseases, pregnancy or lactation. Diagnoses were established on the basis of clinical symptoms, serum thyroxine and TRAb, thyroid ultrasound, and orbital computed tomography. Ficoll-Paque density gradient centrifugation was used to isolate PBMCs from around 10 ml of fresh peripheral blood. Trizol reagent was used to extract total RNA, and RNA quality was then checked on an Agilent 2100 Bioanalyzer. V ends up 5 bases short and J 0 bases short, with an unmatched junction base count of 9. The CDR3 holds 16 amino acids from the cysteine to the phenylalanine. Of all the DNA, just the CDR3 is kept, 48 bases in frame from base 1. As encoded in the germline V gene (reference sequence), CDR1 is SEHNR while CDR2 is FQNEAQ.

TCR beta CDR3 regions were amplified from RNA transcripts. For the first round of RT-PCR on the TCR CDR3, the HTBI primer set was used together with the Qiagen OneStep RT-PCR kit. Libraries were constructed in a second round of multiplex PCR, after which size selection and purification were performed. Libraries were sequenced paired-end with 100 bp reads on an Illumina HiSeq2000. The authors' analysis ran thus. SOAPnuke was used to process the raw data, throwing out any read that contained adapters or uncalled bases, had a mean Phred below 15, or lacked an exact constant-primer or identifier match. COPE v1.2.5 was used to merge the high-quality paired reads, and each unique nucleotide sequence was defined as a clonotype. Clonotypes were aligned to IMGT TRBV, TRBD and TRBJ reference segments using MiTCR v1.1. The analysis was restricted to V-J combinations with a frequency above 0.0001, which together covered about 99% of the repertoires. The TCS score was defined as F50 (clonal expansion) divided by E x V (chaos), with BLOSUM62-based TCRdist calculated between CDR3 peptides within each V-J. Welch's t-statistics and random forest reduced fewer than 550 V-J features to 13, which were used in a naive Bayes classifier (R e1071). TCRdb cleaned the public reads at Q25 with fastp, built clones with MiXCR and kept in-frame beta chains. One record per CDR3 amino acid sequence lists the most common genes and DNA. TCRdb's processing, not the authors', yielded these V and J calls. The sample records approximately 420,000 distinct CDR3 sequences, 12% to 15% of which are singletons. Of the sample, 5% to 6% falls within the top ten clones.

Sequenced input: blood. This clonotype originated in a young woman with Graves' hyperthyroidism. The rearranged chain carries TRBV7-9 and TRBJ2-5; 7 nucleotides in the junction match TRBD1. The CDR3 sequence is CASSPGTVPYQETQYF. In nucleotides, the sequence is TGTGCCAGCAGCCCCGGGACAGTGCCTTACCAAGAGACCCAGTACTTC.